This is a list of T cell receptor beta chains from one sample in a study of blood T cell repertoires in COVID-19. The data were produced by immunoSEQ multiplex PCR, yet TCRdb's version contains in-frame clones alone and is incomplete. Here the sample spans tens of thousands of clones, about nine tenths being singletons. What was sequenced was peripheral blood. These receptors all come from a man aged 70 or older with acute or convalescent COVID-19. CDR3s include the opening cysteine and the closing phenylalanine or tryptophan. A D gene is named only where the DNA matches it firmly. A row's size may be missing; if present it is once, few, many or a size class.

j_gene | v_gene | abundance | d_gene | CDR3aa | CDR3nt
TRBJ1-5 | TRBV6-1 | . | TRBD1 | CASSDGKDREHSQPQHF | TGTGCCAGCAGTGATGGGAAGGACAGGGAACATAGTCAGCCCCAGCATTTT
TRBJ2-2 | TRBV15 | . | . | CATSRAAGVVGELFF | TGTGCCACCAGCAGAGCGGCAGGGGTTGTCGGGGAGCTGTTTTTT
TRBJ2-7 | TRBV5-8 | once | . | CASSFPVRGAYEQYF | TGTGCCAGCAGCTTCCCCGTGCGGGGTGCATACGAGCAGTACTTC
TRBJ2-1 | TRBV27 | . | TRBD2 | CASSLRTSGTSSYNEQFF | TGTGCCAGCAGTTTAAGAACTAGCGGGACGAGCTCCTACAATGAGCAGTTCTTC
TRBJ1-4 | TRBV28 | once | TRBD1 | CASERTGAPNEKLFF | TGTGCCAGCGAAAGGACAGGGGCCCCTAATGAAAAACTGTTTTTT
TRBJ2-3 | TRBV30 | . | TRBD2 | CAWSGVRASGGLKFTDTQYF | TGTGCCTGGAGTGGGGTACGGGCTAGCGGGGGCCTTAAGTTCACAGATACGCAGTATTTT
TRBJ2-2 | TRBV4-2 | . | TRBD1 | CASSQPDRGRSGELFF | TGTGCCAGCAGCCAACCAGACAGGGGGCGAAGCGGGGAGCTGTTTTTT
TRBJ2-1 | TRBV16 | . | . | CASSTQVGPYNEQFF | TGTGCCAGCAGTACACAGGTTGGGCCTTACAATGAGCAGTTCTTC
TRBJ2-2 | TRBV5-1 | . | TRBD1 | CASSTQGARELFF | TGCGCCAGCAGCACCCAGGGGGCGCGGGAGCTGTTTTTT
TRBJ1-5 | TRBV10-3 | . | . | CATLGPGDNQPQHF | TGTGCCACCCTCGGCCCGGGGGACAATCAGCCCCAGCATTTT
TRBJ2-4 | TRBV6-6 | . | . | CASSPNDREEYF | TGTGCCAGCAGTCCAAACGACCGGGAAGAGTACTTC
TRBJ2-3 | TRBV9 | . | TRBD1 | CASSIRTGGDTQYF | TGTGCCAGCAGCATTCGGACAGGGGGCGATACGCAGTATTTT
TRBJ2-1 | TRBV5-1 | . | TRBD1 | CASSLPTGNEQFF | TGCGCCAGCAGCTTACCGACAGGGAATGAGCAGTTCTTC
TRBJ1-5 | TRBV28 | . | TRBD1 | CASSTRTGAAQPQHF | TGTGCCAGCAGCACACGTACAGGGGCAGCCCAGCCCCAGCATTTT
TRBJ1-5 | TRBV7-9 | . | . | CASSYTGLAQPQHF | TGTGCCAGCAGCTACACAGGGCTCGCGCAGCCCCAGCATTTT
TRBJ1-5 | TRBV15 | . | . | CATSYTRGNQPQHF | TGTGCCACCAGCTATACACGGGGCAATCAGCCCCAGCATTTT
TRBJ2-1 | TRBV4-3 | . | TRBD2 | CASSQDAHRGGDNEQFF | TGCGCCAGCAGCCAAGACGCCCATCGGGGGGGTGACAATGAGCAGTTCTTC
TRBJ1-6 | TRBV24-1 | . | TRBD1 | CATSDTGQGHYNSPLHF | TGTGCCACCAGTGATACGGGACAGGGTCACTATAATTCACCCCTCCACTTT
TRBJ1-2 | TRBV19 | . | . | CASSEGVKNYGYTF | TGTGCCAGTAGTGAAGGGGTCAAGAACTATGGCTACACCTTC
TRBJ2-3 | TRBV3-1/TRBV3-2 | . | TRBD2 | CASSQSLAVRDTQYF | TGTGCCAGCAGCCAATCACTAGCGGTTCGGGATACGCAGTATTTT
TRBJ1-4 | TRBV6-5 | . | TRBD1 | CASSTTGTGRRWLFF | TGTGCCAGCAGTACAACCGGGACAGGGAGAAGATGGCTGTTTTTT
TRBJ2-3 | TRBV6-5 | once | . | CASRNQGLSTDTQYF | TGTGCCAGCAGGAATCAGGGGCTAAGCACAGATACGCAGTATTTT
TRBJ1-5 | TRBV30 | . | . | CAWTPGQAVGQPQHF | TGTGCCTGGACCCCCGGCCAGGCAGTGGGTCAGCCCCAGCATTTT
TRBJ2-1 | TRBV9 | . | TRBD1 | CASSVTGGTGHEQFF | TGTGCCAGCAGCGTAACCGGAGGGACAGGGCATGAGCAGTTCTTC
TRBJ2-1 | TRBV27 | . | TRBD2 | CASQGTRLHEQFF | TGTGCCAGCCAGGGGACTAGGTTACATGAGCAGTTCTTC
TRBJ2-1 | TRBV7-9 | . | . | CASSLAGAYNEQFF | TGTGCCAGCAGCTTAGCGGGCGCTTACAATGAGCAGTTCTTC
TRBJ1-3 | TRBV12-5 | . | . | CASGPDKSSGNTIYF | TGTGCTAGTGGCCCTGACAAAAGCTCTGGAAACACCATATATTTT
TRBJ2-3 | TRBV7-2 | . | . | CASSSDRQSTDTQYF | TGTGCCAGCAGCTCGGACAGACAGAGCACAGATACGCAGTATTTT
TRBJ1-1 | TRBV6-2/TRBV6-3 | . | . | CASSFQMNTEAFF | TGTGCCAGCAGTTTCCAGATGAACACTGAAGCTTTCTTT
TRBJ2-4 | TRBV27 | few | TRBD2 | CASCRREGNIQYF | TGTGCCAGCTGCCGTAGGGAGGGAAACATTCAGTACTTC
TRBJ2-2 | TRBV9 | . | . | CASSAPGSSGGELFF | TGTGCCAGCAGCGCCCCGGGATCGTCTGGCGGGGAGCTGTTTTTT
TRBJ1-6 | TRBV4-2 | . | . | CASSQPWGGGGSPLHF | TGTGCCAGCAGCCAGCCGTGGGGAGGGGGAGGTTCACCCCTCCACTTT
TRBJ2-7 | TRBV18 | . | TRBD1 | CASSLLDRAGYEQYF | TGTGCCAGCTCACTCCTGGACAGGGCGGGTTACGAGCAGTACTTC
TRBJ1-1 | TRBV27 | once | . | CASSFLRNTEAFF | TGTGCCAGCAGTTTCCTGAGGAACACTGAAGCTTTCTTT
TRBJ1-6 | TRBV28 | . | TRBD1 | CASSSRTGASYNSPLHF | TGTGCCAGCAGTTCCCGCACAGGGGCATCCTATAATTCACCCCTCCACTTT
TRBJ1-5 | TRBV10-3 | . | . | CATRLLSNQPQHF | TGTGCCACCCGACTGTTAAGCAATCAGCCCCAGCATTTT
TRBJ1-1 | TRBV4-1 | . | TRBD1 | CASSQRDRGRGSAEAFF | TGCGCCAGCAGCCAAAGGGACAGGGGGCGCGGGTCCGCTGAAGCTTTCTTT
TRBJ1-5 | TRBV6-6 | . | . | CASRFSSNQPQHF | TGTGCCAGCAGATTTAGTAGCAATCAGCCCCAGCATTTT
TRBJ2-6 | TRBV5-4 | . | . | CASSLVSARSGANVLTF | TGTGCCAGCAGCTTGGTTAGCGCCCGCTCTGGGGCCAACGTCCTGACTTTC
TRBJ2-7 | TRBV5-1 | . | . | CASSSYTSYEQYF | TGCGCCAGCAGCTCTTACACCTCCTACGAGCAGTACTTC
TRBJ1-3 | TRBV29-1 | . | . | CSVEIPDGARAGNTIYF | TGCAGCGTTGAGATCCCCGATGGAGCCAGGGCAGGAAACACCATATATTTT
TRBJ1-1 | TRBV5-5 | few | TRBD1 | CASSARDRASLNTEAFF | TGTGCCAGCAGCGCCCGGGACAGGGCTTCGTTAAACACTGAAGCTTTCTTT
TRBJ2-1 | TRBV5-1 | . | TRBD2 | CASSLASGLAGTNEQFF | TGCGCCAGCAGCTTGGCCTCGGGACTAGCGGGGACCAATGAGCAGTTCTTC
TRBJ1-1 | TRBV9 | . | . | CASSVDGRNTEAFF | TGTGCCAGCAGCGTAGACGGGAGGAACACTGAAGCTTTCTTT
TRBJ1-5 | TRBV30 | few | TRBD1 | CAWTPGQGYQPQHF | TGTGCCTGGACCCCGGGACAGGGCTATCAGCCCCAGCATTTT
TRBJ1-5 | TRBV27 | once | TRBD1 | CASSFGQANQPQHF | TGTGCCAGCAGTTTCGGACAGGCCAATCAGCCCCAGCATTTT
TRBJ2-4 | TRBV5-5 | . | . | CASSPRDQYIQYF | TGTGCCAGCAGCCCTCGGGATCAGTACATTCAGTACTTC
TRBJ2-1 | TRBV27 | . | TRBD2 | CASSLAGGYNEQFF | TGTGCCAGCAGTCTAGCGGGGGGATACAATGAGCAGTTCTTC
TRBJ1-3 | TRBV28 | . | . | CASSSGTYSGNTIYF | TGTGCCAGCAGTTCCGGGACATACTCTGGAAACACCATATATTTT
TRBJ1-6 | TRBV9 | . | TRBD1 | CASSVEGTERSPLHF | TGTGCCAGCAGCGTAGAGGGGACAGAAAGATCACCCCTCCACTTT
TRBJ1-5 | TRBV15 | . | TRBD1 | CATSRDRGQGGVKHF | TGTGCCACCAGCAGAGATAGGGGACAGGGCGGCGTCAAGCATTTT